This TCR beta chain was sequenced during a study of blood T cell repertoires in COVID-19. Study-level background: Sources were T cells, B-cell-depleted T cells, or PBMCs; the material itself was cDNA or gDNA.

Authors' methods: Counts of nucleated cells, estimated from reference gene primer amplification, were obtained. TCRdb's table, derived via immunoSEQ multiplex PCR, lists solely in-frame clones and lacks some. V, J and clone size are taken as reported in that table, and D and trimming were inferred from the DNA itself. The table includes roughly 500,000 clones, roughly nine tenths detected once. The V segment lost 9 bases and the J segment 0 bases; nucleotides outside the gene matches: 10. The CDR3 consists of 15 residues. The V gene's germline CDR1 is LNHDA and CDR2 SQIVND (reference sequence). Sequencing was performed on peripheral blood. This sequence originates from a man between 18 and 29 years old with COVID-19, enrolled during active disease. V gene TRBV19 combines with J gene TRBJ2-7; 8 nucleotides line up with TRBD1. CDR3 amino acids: CASGTGRTSSYEQYF. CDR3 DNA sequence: TGTGCCAGCGGGACAGGAAGAACGAGCTCCTACGAGCAGTACTTC.